These 8 T cell receptor beta chains were all obtained from the same sample, sequenced in a study of T cell changes during pregnancy in multiple sclerosis. Sequencing used immunoSEQ multiplex PCR; TCRdb keeps in-frame clones, though not all of them. The sample consists of some 31,000 clones, around 90% of them appearing once. The sequencing here drew on CD4+ T cells from peripheral blood mononuclear cells, taken in the second trimester of pregnancy. Source of these receptors: a female donor in good health, enrolled as a control in a pregnancy study.

The count of this clone is one. The V gene is TRBV27, the J gene TRBJ1-1, with 9 bases fitting TRBD1. This CDR3 has 15 amino acids. Germline CDR1 is MNHEY and CDR2 is SMNVEV (reference sequence). Germline trimming cut 5 bases from V and 4 bases from J; bases unmatched to any gene: 8. The CDR3 sequence: CASSERQGVRTEAFF. The CDR3, as DNA: TGTGCCAGCAGTGAACGACAGGGGGTCCGCACTGAAGCTTTCTTT.

This clone was detected only once. This chain connects TRBV7-2 to TRBJ1-1; a possible D gene is TRBD1 (6 bases). The CDR3 consists of 14 residues. Germline loops: CDR1 SGHTA, CDR2 FQGNSA. V lost 5 bases to trimming and J lost 4 bases, with 14 bases between them. This chain's CDR3 is CASSPRTGSTEAFF. The CDR3 DNA follows: TGTGCCAGCAGCCCTCGTACAGGGAGCACTGAAGCTTTCTTT.

This chain links TRBV27 with TRBJ2-3; D not certain. Germline-derived CDR1 and CDR2 are MNHEY and SMNVEV (reference sequence). V lost 2 bases and J 2 bases, leaving 11 bases between the germline ends. This CDR3 contains 15 residues. The CDR3 loop is CASSLTAQYTDTQYF. CDR3 nucleotides: TGTGCCAGCAGTTTAACAGCTCAATACACAGATACGCAGTATTTT.

The chain uses TRBV5-1 and TRBJ1-1; D is unclear. Germline assignment: CDR1 SGHRS and CDR2 YFSETQ. The CDR3 has 15 residues. V lost 3 bases to trimming and J lost 0 bases, with 12 bases between them. The CDR3 is CASSSNPSMNTEAFF. As DNA, the CDR3 is TGCGCCAGCAGCTCCAATCCATCCATGAACACTGAAGCTTTCTTT. The full variable domain, rest sourced from reference TRBV5-1 and TRBJ1-1, is KAGVTQTPRYLIKTRGQQVTLSCSPISGHRSVSWYQQTPGQGLQFLFEYFSETQRNKGNFPGRFSGRQFSNSRSEMNVSTLELGDSALYLCASSSNPSMNTEAFFGQGTRLTVV.

This clone occurred once. Relative to the germline gene, one junction end is altered; a read error may explain this. V usage is TRBV29-1 and J usage is TRBJ1-2; D possibly corresponds to TRBD1 (6 bases). The CDR3 loop spans 13 amino acids. The germline V gene has CDR1 SQVTM and CDR2 ANQGSEA. CDR3 bases: TGCAGCGTAGCCACACAGGGTGACTACGGCTACACCTTC. Its translation: CSVATQGDYGYTF.

In its sample, this clone was seen a few times. The V and J genes are TRBV5-1 and TRBJ2-3, with a tentative D call TRBD1 (6 bases). V was cut by 4 bases and J by 1 base, with 13 bases left in between. The V gene's germline CDR1 is SGHRS and CDR2 YFSETQ. There are 15 residues in the CDR3. DNA for the CDR3: TGCGCCAGCAGCGTCAGGGGTTCAGGCACAGATACGCAGTATTTT. Its translation is CASSVRGSGTDTQYF.

The chain uses TRBV5-1 and TRBJ2-7; 7 bases are shared with TRBD1. CDR1 SGHRS and CDR2 YFSETQ come from the germline V gene. The CDR3 consists of 15 residues. Trimming cost V 1 base and J 1 base; bases outside gene matches: 5. The CDR3 DNA sequence: TGCGCCAGCAGCTTGCTCGTGGGACAGTCCTACGAGCAGTACTTC. The encoded protein is CASSLLVGQSYEQYF.

The chain carries TRBV19 and TRBJ2-1; D possibly corresponds to TRBD1 (6 bases). V dropped 5 bases and J dropped 4 bases, with 12 bases sitting between them. This CDR3 comprises 14 residues. CDR1 LNHDA and CDR2 SQIVND come from the germline V gene (reference sequence). CDR3 in DNA: TGTGCCAGTAGTGCCAGGGGTACGTACAATGAGCAGTTCTTC. Translated: CASSARGTYNEQFF.